These 7 T cell receptor beta chains originate from one sample sequenced in a study of Ad26.COV2.S vaccination and SARS-CoV-2 variants. Treatment given: around 19 received Ad26.COV2.S at low or high dose, single or two shots; about 5 received placebo; per-sample allocation not given. The investigators took samples on day 63 after the first vaccine or placebo injection. The data were produced by immunoSEQ multiplex PCR, yet TCRdb's version contains in-frame clones alone and is incomplete. The table has some 460,000 clones, approximately 90% seen once. The source material was peripheral blood, sampled in a trial of Ad26.COV2.S vaccine versus placebo. The receptors here all came from a person aged 18-60 years who received the Ad26.COV2.S COVID-19 vaccine or a placebo.

This chain links TRBV6-5 with TRBJ1-1; D is undetermined. CDR1 MNHEY and CDR2 SVGAGI come from the germline V gene. Trimming took off 2 bases at V and 0 bases at J, with 10 bases between the two ends. The CDR3 totals 15 residues. This CDR3 is CASSYNPIMNTEAFF. In DNA form, the CDR3 reads TGTGCCAGCAGTTACAATCCGATAATGAACACTGAAGCTTTCTTT.

This clone was observed a single time. The chain employs TRBV11-2 and TRBJ2-2; D is uncertain. The CDR3 runs to 14 residues. CDR1 SGHAT and CDR2 FQNNGV come from the germline V gene. V was clipped by 1 base and J by 2 bases, with 5 bases between them. The CDR3 bases are TGTGCCAGCAGCTTAGGTCATAACACCGGGGAGCTGTTTTTT. Translating it yields CASSLGHNTGELFF.

The chain links TRBV11-2 to TRBJ2-5, with D possibly matching TRBD1 (5 bases). The CDR3 contains 13 residues. Trimming shortened V by 0 bases and J by 4 bases, and 6 bases separated the two germline ends. Germline CDR1 and CDR2: SGHAT and FQNNGV. CDR3 sequence reads: CASSLDRVETQYF. The CDR3 DNA reads TGTGCCAGCAGCTTAGACAGGGTAGAGACCCAGTACTTC.

The chain joins TRBV9 to TRBJ1-6; D is possibly TRBD1 (5 bases). The V gene lost 3 bases and the J gene lost 9 bases, with 16 bases spanning the gap. The CDR3 loop spans 15 amino acids. Germline V CDR1 and CDR2: SGDLS, YYNGEE. The CDR3 is CASSAQFTGGSPLHF. Written as DNA, the CDR3 is TGTGCCAGCAGCGCCCAGTTCACTGGGGGTTCACCCCTCCACTTT.

This CDR3 is CASSSGEPYEQYF. CDR3 nucleotide sequence: TGTGCCAGCAGCTCAGGGGAGCCCTACGAGCAGTACTTC. The genes are TRBV12-3 or TRBV12-4 and TRBJ2-7; maybe TRBD1 (6 bases). Trimming shortened V by 6 bases and J by 2 bases, and 11 bases separated the two germline ends. CDR3 length: 13 residues.

As to this clone: Other DNA sequences in this specimen translate into the identical CDR3. The rearrangement uses TRBV4-1 and TRBJ2-7, with 11 nucleotides matching TRBD1. Trimming removed 3 bases from V and 4 bases from J; junction bases left unmatched: 5. The CDR3 has 15 amino acids. Germline values: CDR1 MGHRA, CDR2 YSYEKL. CDR3: CASSQEGTGGYEQYF. CDR3 sequence (DNA): TGCGCCAGCAGCCAGGAGGGGACAGGGGGGTACGAGCAGTACTTC.

V is TRBV10-1 and J is TRBJ2-1; 10 bases are a match to TRBD2. Germline CDR1 reads WNHNN; CDR2 reads SYGVQD (reference sequence). With 3 bases clipped from V and 5 bases from J, the junction kept 4 bases outside the gene matches. There are 15 residues in the CDR3. The CDR3 is CASSDRTSGHNEQFF. The CDR3, as DNA: TGCGCCAGCAGTGATCGGACTAGCGGACACAATGAGCAGTTCTTC.